These 27 T cell receptor beta chains share one sample of origin, sequenced in a study of somatic mutations in cytotoxic T cells in rheumatoid arthritis. Only in-frame clones appear in the TCRdb table, and some are missing; sequencing was by immunoSEQ multiplex PCR. The sample lists almost 15,000 clones; approximately 72% were seen once. Sequenced input: CD8+ T cells sorted from blood. The receptors originated from an adult with rheumatoid arthritis.

The chain links TRBV6-1 to TRBJ2-7; D gene ambiguous. The germline gives CDR1 MNHNS, CDR2 SASEGT. The CDR3 has 11 amino acids. The V gene lost 8 bases and the J gene lost 4 bases, with 9 bases spanning the gap. The CDR3 loop reads CASAIDYEQYF. CDR3 nucleotide sequence: TGTGCCAGCGCTATTGATTACGAGCAGTACTTC.

The chain is built from TRBV11-2 and TRBJ1-5, with TRBD1 matching over 9 bases. V lost 5 bases, J lost 3 bases, and 8 bases stayed unmatched. The CDR3 contains 16 residues. Germline assignment: CDR1 SGHAT and CDR2 FQNNGV. CDR3 sequence (DNA): TGTGCCAGCAGCCGTTCCGGGACAGGGACCAATCAGCCCCAGCATTTT. Protein: CASSRSGTGTNQPQHF.

The chain has TRBV13 and TRBJ2-7; maybe TRBD2 (5 bases). V was clipped by 2 bases and J by 0 bases, with 14 bases between them. The V gene's germline CDR1 is PRHDT and CDR2 FYEKMQ (reference sequence). The CDR3 extends over 16 amino acids. The CDR3 sequence is CASSLSGGGYSYEQYF. In DNA form, the CDR3 reads TGTGCCAGCAGCTTATCCGGTGGAGGTTACTCCTACGAGCAGTACTTC. The full variable domain, in which reference TRBV13 and TRBJ2-7 provide the parts outside the CDR3, is AAGVIQSPRHLIKEKRETATLKCYPIPRHDTVYWYQQGPGQDPQFLISFYEKMQSDKGSIPDRFSAQQFSDYHSELNMSSLELGDSALYFCASSLSGGGYSYEQYFGPGTRLTVT.

The V gene is TRBV6-6, the J gene TRBJ1-3, with no clear D. Germline-derived CDR1 and CDR2 are MNHNY and SVGAGI (reference sequence). The CDR3 consists of 14 residues. Trimming took off 4 bases at V and 0 bases at J, with 7 bases between the two ends. CDR3 coding DNA: TGTGCCAGCAGTTCCGAATACTCTGGAAACACCATATATTTT. Translated, it gives CASSSEYSGNTIYF.

V and J are TRBV6-5 and TRBJ2-7; D perhaps matches TRBD2 (5 bases). Germline V gives CDR1 MNHEY, CDR2 SVGAGI. The CDR3 totals 13 residues. V lost 0 bases, J lost 6 bases, and 9 bases lay in between. CDR3 sequence reads: CASSYSNGIEQYF. CDR3 in DNA: TGTGCCAGCAGTTACTCGAACGGGATCGAGCAGTACTTC.

This clone was seen just once. The chain combines TRBV5-4 with TRBJ2-1, with D tentatively TRBD2 (6 bases). V was trimmed by 0 bases and J by 8 bases, leaving 9 bases between them. The CDR3 consists of 13 residues. Germline CDR1 reads SGHNT; CDR2 reads YYREEE (reference sequence). CDR3 sequence (DNA): TGTGCCAGCAGCTTGGTCGTAGCGGATGAGCAGTTCTTC. Amino acids: CASSLVVADEQFF. The whole variable domain, remainder taken from reference TRBV5-4 and TRBJ2-1, is ETGVTQSPTHLIKTRGQQVTLRCSSQSGHNTVSWYQQALGQGPQFIFQYYREEENGRGNFPPRFSGLQFPNYSSELNVNALELDDSALYLCASSLVVADEQFFGPGTRLTVL.

V gene TRBV4-1 combines with J gene TRBJ1-2, with D hard to call. V lost 1 base to trimming and J lost 7 bases, with 13 bases between them. The CDR3 consists of 14 residues. Germline lookup yields CDR1 MGHRA and CDR2 YSYEKL. For the CDR3, the DNA is TGCGCCAGCAGCCAAGCCGGGATCTTAGGTGGCTACACCTTC. Translating gives CASSQAGILGGYTF.

This clone was recorded a few times. The J gene is TRBJ2-5, the V gene TRBV30; no clear D. The CDR3 consists of 11 residues. Germline loops: CDR1 GTSNPN, CDR2 SVGIG (reference sequence). The ends were cut back, 0 bases at V and 4 bases at J, with 3 bases in the middle. The CDR3 spells CAWSVPETQYF. For the CDR3, the DNA is TGTGCCTGGAGTGTACCAGAGACCCAGTACTTC.

By share, this clone ranks as medium-sized. The chain is built from TRBV5-4 and TRBJ2-2, with 12 bases lining up with TRBD2. Trimming took 4 bases from V and 7 from J; bases not matched to a gene: 5. The CDR3 runs to 15 residues. Germline CDR1 and CDR2: SGHNT and YYREEE (reference sequence). In nucleotides, the CDR3 is TGTGCCAGCAGCCCGGCGGGACTAGCGGGCGGGGAGCTGTTTTTT. Translation gives CASSPAGLAGGELFF.

This chain joins TRBV7-2 and TRBJ2-5; 9 positions agree with TRBD2. CDR3 length equals 17 residues. The V gene's germline CDR1 is SGHTA and CDR2 FQGNSA. V lost 5 bases, J lost 0 bases, and 10 bases stayed unmatched. CDR3: CASSPPSTSGDQETQYF. The CDR3 DNA sequence: TGTGCCAGCAGCCCACCATCGACTAGCGGAGACCAAGAGACCCAGTACTTC.

The table lists this clone with a few counts. This chain joins TRBV19 and TRBJ2-5; TRBD2 aligns across 12 bases. V shed 7 bases and J 2 bases; nucleotides not matched to a gene: 8. Germline CDR1 LNHDA, CDR2 SQIVND (reference sequence). The CDR3 extends over 16 amino acids. The CDR3 nucleotides are TGTGCCAGTAACCCTAGCGGGGGGGCATGGCAAGAGACCCAGTACTTC. Protein product: CASNPSGGAWQETQYF.

The rearrangement links TRBV10-3 to TRBJ2-7, with D possibly being TRBD1 (5 bases). Germline CDR1 is ENHRY and CDR2 is SYGVKD. V was cut by 5 bases and J by 3 bases, with 11 bases left in between. The CDR3 spans 13 residues. CDR3 nucleotides: TGTGCCATCAGTCTCACAGGAGACTACGAGCAGTACTTC. Its translation is CAISLTGDYEQYF.

V usage is TRBV7-8 and J usage is TRBJ2-7, with 7 bases identical to TRBD2. Looked up from germline, CDR1 is SGHVS and CDR2 is FQNEAQ. The ends lost 0 bases at V and 2 bases at J; junction bases unmatched: 1. The CDR3 is made up of 14 amino acids. The CDR3 protein is CASSLAGTTYEQYF. The DNA of the CDR3 is TGTGCCAGCAGCTTAGCTGGGACTACCTACGAGCAGTACTTC.

V gene TRBV30 combines with J gene TRBJ2-5; unclear D gene. Germline V CDR1 and CDR2: GTSNPN, SVGIG (reference sequence). The CDR3 totals 13 residues. Trimming took 1 base from V and 1 from J, leaving 7 bases between them. The CDR3: CAWSGRSQETQYF. The CDR3 nucleotides are TGTGCCTGGAGTGGGCGTAGCCAAGAGACCCAGTACTTC.

The rearrangement joins TRBV19 to TRBJ1-1; TRBD1 aligns across 9 bases. The CDR3 is 16 residues long. The germline CDR1 and CDR2 sequences are LNHDA and SQIVND (reference sequence). The trim removed 2 bases at V and 7 bases at J, leaving 11 bases unmatched. CDR3 nucleotide sequence: TGTGCCAGTAGTATATCCGCCGGGACAGGGTATAATGAAGCTTTCTTT. Amino acid sequence: CASSISAGTGYNEAFF.

The chain recombines TRBV6-4 with TRBJ2-3; the D is unclear. This CDR3 contains 16 residues. Germline V gene sequence: CDR1 MRHNA, CDR2 SNTAGT. Between the trimmed V and J ends, which lost 4 bases and 7 bases, there was a span of 21 bases. The CDR3 DNA reads TGTGCCAGCAGTGCTTGTCCCCCCTTACCATCTAATACGCAGTATTTT. Encoded protein: CASSACPPLPSNTQYF.

The chain employs TRBV18 and TRBJ2-1; a weak D match, TRBD2 (5 bases). The CDR3 sequence is 13 residues long. Deletions cut 0 bases from V and 8 bases from J, with 8 bases between. CDR1 is KGHSH and CDR2 is LQKENI in the germline V gene. The CDR3 reads CASSPPGSYEQFF. CDR3 bases: TGTGCCAGCTCACCACCAGGGAGCTATGAGCAGTTCTTC.

This rearrangement joins TRBV4-2 to TRBJ2-7; D might be TRBD1 (5 bases). The CDR3 is 14 amino acids. Germline CDR1 reads LGHNA; CDR2 reads YNFKEQ. V was cut by 5 bases and J by 5 bases, with 16 bases left in between. CDR3 nucleotide sequence: TGTGCCAGCAGCTCTCGAAACAAGGGGCACGAGCAGTACTTC. It codes for CASSSRNKGHEQYF.

This clone was seen just once. The chain employs TRBV7-6 and TRBJ1-2, with TRBD1 matching over 9 bases. Germline CDR1 SGHVS, CDR2 FNYEAQ. V shed 1 base and J 5 bases; nucleotides not matched to a gene: 2. The CDR3 totals 14 residues. CDR3 sequence: CASSLGTGAYGYTF. CDR3 coding DNA: TGTGCCAGCAGCTTAGGGACAGGGGCGTATGGCTACACCTTC.

By its share, this clone is large. The chain carries TRBV7-9 and TRBJ1-1; the D is unclear. This CDR3 spans 12 amino acids. CDR1 is SEHNR, CDR2 FQNEAQ, per germline (reference sequence). V shed 5 bases and J shed 7 bases, with 11 bases lying between them. The CDR3: CASSHLEFEAFF. In DNA form, the CDR3 reads TGTGCCAGCAGCCACCTAGAGTTTGAAGCTTTCTTT.

The chain employs TRBV28 and TRBJ1-2; 7 bases are shared with TRBD1. V trimming: 7 bases; J trimming: 5 bases; junction bases outside the gene matches: 10. The CDR3 is 14 residues long. Germline V lookup: CDR1 MDHEN, CDR2 SYDVKM. CDR3 nucleotides: TGTGCCAGCACCGTACAGGGGACTTCTTATGGCTACACCTTC. Its protein product is CASTVQGTSYGYTF.

This clone was counted a single time. The CDR3 DNA reads as TGTGCCAGTACCGGGGGGAGCGGAGAAGCTTTCTTT. It is translated as CASTGGSGEAFF. This chain joins TRBV19 and TRBJ1-1; possible D gene TRBD1, 5 bases. Germline V gene lookup returns CDR1 LNHDA and CDR2 SQIVND (reference sequence). This CDR3 comprises 12 residues. Trimming took off 7 bases at V and 8 bases at J, with 14 bases between the two ends. The whole variable domain, filled in from reference TRBV19 and TRBJ1-1, reads DGGITQSPKYLFRKEGQNVTLSCEQNLNHDAMYWYRQDPGQGLRLIYYSQIVNDFQKGDIAEGYSVSREKKESFPLTVTSAQKNPTAFYLCASTGGSGEAFFGQGTRLTVV.

Only a few counts were recorded for this clone. The genes are TRBV4-1 and TRBJ1-1, with D maybe TRBD1 (6 bases). The CDR3 has 13 residues. The germline gives CDR1 MGHRA, CDR2 YSYEKL. V gave up 4 bases and J gave up 1 base, with 7 bases separating them. The CDR3 sequence: CASSPGQNTEAFF. In nucleotides, the CDR3 is TGCGCCAGCAGCCCGGGACAGAACACTGAAGCTTTCTTT.

The rearrangement joins TRBV11-2 to TRBJ2-7; 10 nucleotides agree with TRBD2. Losses at the gene ends were 3 bases for V and 1 base for J; bases not matched to a gene: 9. Looked up from germline, CDR1 is SGHAT and CDR2 is FQNNGV. CDR3 length: 17 amino acids. This CDR3 reads CASSFGSGGLRSYEQYF. As DNA, the CDR3 is TGTGCCAGCAGCTTCGGTAGCGGGGGGCTAAGATCCTACGAGCAGTACTTC.

The gene calls are TRBV11-2 and TRBJ2-7, with 10 bases identical to TRBD1. CDR1 and CDR2 (germline): SGHAT, FQNNGV. The CDR3 loop spans 12 amino acids. V lost 10 bases, J lost 7 bases, and 7 bases stayed unmatched. The CDR3 DNA is TGTGCCACGGGACAGGGGAGGGAAGAGCAGTACTTC. It is translated as CATGQGREEQYF.

This clone was observed a single time. The chain is built from TRBV29-1 and TRBJ2-7; D is perhaps TRBD1 or TRBD2 (5 bases each). This CDR3 region has 12 residues. The germline V gene encodes CDR1 SQVTM and CDR2 ANQGSEA. Trimming took 6 bases from V and 2 from J, leaving 11 bases between them. The CDR3 sequence is CSVEGPTYEQYF. CDR3 bases: TGCAGCGTCGAGGGGCCGACCTACGAGCAGTACTTC.

This clone was counted between two and nine times. The chain recombines TRBV4-3 with TRBJ2-5; tentatively, D is TRBD2 (7 bases). From germline, CDR1 is LGHNA and CDR2 YSLEER. The CDR3 is made up of 18 amino acids. V lost 3 bases, J lost 0 bases, and 20 bases lay in between. DNA for the CDR3: TGCGCCAGCAGCCAGGAGGGGGGCGGGAGAAAAGACCAAGAGACCCAGTACTTC. Translating it yields CASSQEGGGRKDQETQYF.